A selection of T cell receptor beta chains follows, all from one sample in a study of cytomegalovirus exposure and HLA in healthy donors. Using immunoSEQ multiplex PCR, the repertoire was profiled, and TCRdb retains in-frame clones only, with some absent. The data contain 60,000 or so clones, 65% to 80% of them singletons. The sample was PBMCs. The receptors were sampled from a man aged 40-49 years in good health and CMV-seropositive. Both conserved end residues are part of each CDR3.

v_call	cdr3_length	j_call	cdr3_aa
TRBV2	17	TRBJ2-7	CASSERLAGYISYEQYF
TRBV4-1	14	TRBJ1-4	CASSRGEFNEKLFF
TRBV4-1	15	TRBJ2-4	CASSQLLRGQNIQYF
TRBV6-5	16	TRBJ1-2	CASSFTPATVNYGYTF
TRBV9	15	TRBJ2-1	CASSEKGQGHNEQFF
TRBV2	15	TRBJ2-1	CASSERGTGHNEQFF
TRBV11-2	14	TRBJ1-1	CASRPRTGSTEAFF
TRBV7-9	13	TRBJ2-1	CASSLGGEGEQFF
TRBV9	16	TRBJ2-7	CASSVGRTSSFDEQYF
TRBV7-2	13	TRBJ2-1	CASSLLRDNEQFF
TRBV5-1	14	TRBJ1-3	CASSLGSSGNTIYF
TRBV5-1	16	TRBJ2-3	CASSNMDRALTDTQYF
TRBV19	13	TRBJ1-1	CASSTDRGAEAFF
TRBV7-2	14	TRBJ1-1	CASSLGHVNPEAFF
TRBV18	15	TRBJ2-3	CASSSDRTKGDTQYF
TRBV27	13	TRBJ1-6	CASSLGGGSPLHF
TRBV5-4	18	TRBJ2-5	CASSLLTSGGALRETQYF
TRBV28	14	NA	CASLASGSSYEQYF